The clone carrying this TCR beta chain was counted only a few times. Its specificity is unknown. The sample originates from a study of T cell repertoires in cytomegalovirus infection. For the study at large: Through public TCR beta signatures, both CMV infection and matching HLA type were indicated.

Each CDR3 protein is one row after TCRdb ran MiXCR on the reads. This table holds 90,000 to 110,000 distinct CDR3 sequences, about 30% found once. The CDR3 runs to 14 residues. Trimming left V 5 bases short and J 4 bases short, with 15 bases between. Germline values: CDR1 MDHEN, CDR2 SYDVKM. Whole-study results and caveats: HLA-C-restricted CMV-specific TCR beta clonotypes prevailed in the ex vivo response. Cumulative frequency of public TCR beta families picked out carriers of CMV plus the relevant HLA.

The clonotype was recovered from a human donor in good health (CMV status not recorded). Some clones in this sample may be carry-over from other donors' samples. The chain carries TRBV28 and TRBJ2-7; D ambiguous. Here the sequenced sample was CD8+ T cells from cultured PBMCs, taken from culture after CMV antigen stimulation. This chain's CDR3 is CASSDRVRWYEQYF. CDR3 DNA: TGTGCCAGCAGTGACCGGGTCCGTTGGTACGAGCAGTACTTC.